This T cell receptor beta chain was sequenced in a study of cytomegalovirus exposure and HLA in healthy donors (dated by TCRdb to about 2017). Regarding the study in general: A later analysis indicated that the 120 or so validation repertoires were generated on the platform also employed for the roughly 650 repertoires of the first cohort. The study aimed to test whether cataloging public T cell receptors could reveal signatures of past pathogen exposure. In addition to the first cohort of roughly 700 subjects, a separate validation cohort of about 120 different subjects was used. High-throughput TCR immunosequencing, statistical association of individual TCRs with disease status, and machine learning were combined to predict cytomegalovirus infection status.

Taken from the germline V gene (reference sequence), the CDR1 and CDR2 loops are LNHNV and YYDKDF. Deletion took 4 bases off V and 0 bases off J, with a span of 9 bases between the germline ends. Taken from cysteine to phenylalanine, the CDR3 has 14 residues. CDR3 DNA only is kept here, 42 bases in frame from base 1. The method behind the library was the immunoSEQ multiplex PCR assay. For the original study's pipeline: A statistical classification framework was developed to diagnose cytomegalovirus status using the catalog of TCR beta chain sequences. As stored in TCRdb, this immuneACCESS dataset retains in-frame rearrangements with V and J assigned. A fraction of the clones does not appear; measured against another copy, unresolved V genes explain less than half of the discrepancy, and the remainder lacks a known reason. The V and J calls and clone size come from that table; D and trimming were worked out from the DNA. In this sample the table shows 100,000 to 150,000 clones, roughly 82% of which occur a single time. The ten largest clones capture over 4% of the sample.

Paper-wide results and their limitations: In vitro tests confirmed that a few of the cytomegalovirus-associated TCR beta chains recognize cytomegalovirus antigens. A total of fewer than 200 TCR beta chains were listed by the study as associated with cytomegalovirus. The classifier was reported to diagnose cytomegalovirus status with high specificity and sensitivity in both the original cohort and the validation cohort. Most TCR sequences were observed very rarely across donors, whereas some public TCRs were present in many individuals. Subsequent analysis determined that TCRs grouped into clusters in the first cohort also showed a tendency toward co-occurrence across the roughly 130 validation repertoires, and 85% to 95% of cluster scores exceeded 0. The validation cohort had no HLA typing available for a later analysis, so co-occurrence within that cohort was assessed over all 110 or so repertoires. It was suggested by the authors that the approach could potentially be generalized to other disease states and immunological phenotypes.

The donors were included in the validation cohort of 120 subjects, a group kept apart from the roughly 670-subject first cohort. Notes on this clone: The specificity of this receptor is unknown. It has no much larger one-base neighbor in the sample; base qualities were not kept.

The receptor chain draws on TRBV15 and TRBJ1-1; D gene: possibly TRBD1, on 6 matching bases. The sequenced sample consisted of PBMCs. This TCR was sampled from a man aged 18 to 29 in good health and CMV-seronegative. In nucleotides, the sequence is TGTGCCACCAGCATCAGGGGAGTGAACACTGAAGCTTTCTTT. The encoded protein is CATSIRGVNTEAFF.